The rows below give T cell receptor beta chains drawn from one sample of a study of cytomegalovirus exposure and HLA in healthy donors. This table comes from immunoSEQ multiplex PCR, and its TCRdb copy is limited to in-frame clones, with some not included. This sample has roughly 330,000 clones, with roughly 87% found just once. The source material was PBMCs. The receptors here all came from a woman aged 25-40 years in good health and CMV-seropositive. Each CDR3 is given with its conserved first and last residue. Where a row states a size, it is once, few, many or the class of an expanded clone; other rows omit it.

abundance	j_gene	len	v_gene	CDR3aa
.	TRBJ2-1	16	TRBV7-2	CASSLVVPGSYNEQFF
.	TRBJ1-6	13	TRBV7-2	CASSSTGESPLHF
.	TRBJ1-5	13	TRBV29-1	CSVSDPGGQPQHF
.	TRBJ2-1	13	TRBV7-9	CASSLTGNREQFF
.	TRBJ2-5	13	TRBV14	CASSPMGWETQYF
.	TRBJ1-5	17	TRBV4-1	CASSQDGSGGGNQPQHF
few	TRBJ1-5	14	TRBV6-1	CASRGVGPEQPQHF
.	TRBJ1-4	14	TRBV19	CASSSRTPWEKLFF
.	TRBJ2-7	15	TRBV9	CASSGGTNSFYEQYF
.	TRBJ2-1	13	TRBV6-4	CASSPGWYAEQFF
.	TRBJ1-2	14	TRBV28	CASSSQGGGDGYTF
.	TRBJ2-1	12	TRBV4-2	CASSQGYNEQFF
.	TRBJ2-7	13	TRBV7-2	CASSPPAGVEQYF
.	TRBJ1-2	13	TRBV10-3	CAIRPDRVEGYTF
few	TRBJ2-7	11	TRBV30	CAWSVLAAHSF
.	TRBJ2-7	15	TRBV27	CASSSHRLESYEQYF
.	TRBJ2-7	16	TRBV19	CASSMDGQGGSYEQYF
.	TRBJ1-1	12	TRBV2	CASLVGGTEAFF
.	TRBJ2-3	17	TRBV5-1	CASSLVKGRGGTDTQYF
.	TRBJ2-5	17	TRBV29-1	CSVIPSQDRTSVETQYF
.	TRBJ1-1	15	TRBV28	CASSFEGPVNTEAFF
once	TRBJ2-1	12	TRBV5-6	CASSLGWAEQFF
.	TRBJ2-5	14	TRBV14	CASSQDGGVETQYF
once	TRBJ2-5	18	TRBV30	CAWSVTLVGGDYQETQYF
.	TRBJ1-5	12	TRBV7-9	CASSPLDQPQHF
once	TRBJ2-1	14	TRBV6-5	CASSPGQGSNEQFF
.	TRBJ2-1	12	TRBV27	CASGRQNNEQFF
.	TRBJ2-1	16	TRBV5-1	CASSSKRGTGQNEQFF
once	TRBJ1-2	13	TRBV9	CASSVVTGDGYTF
.	TRBJ2-7	15	TRBV7-9	CASSAGTGDTYEQYF
few	TRBJ2-1	15	TRBV14	CASSLTYRGQGEQFF
.	TRBJ1-1	12	TRBV29-1	CSVEDKNTEAFF
.	TRBJ2-5	13	TRBV18	CASSPPSAETQYF
.	TRBJ2-7	16	TRBV9	CASSPSGLAGAYEQYF
.	TRBJ1-5	15	TRBV6-1	CASSESRQSNQPQHF
.	TRBJ2-1	13	TRBV7-9	CASSLVGGSEQFF
.	TRBJ2-7	13	TRBV5-4	CASSFRGPSEQYF
.	TRBJ1-1	15	TRBV13	CASSLIQGLRTEAFF
few	TRBJ1-2	12	TRBV5-8	CASSTGQYGYTF
.	TRBJ2-3	13	TRBV29-1	CSVVGRSTDTQYF
.	TRBJ2-7	15	TRBV10-3	CAIRGDRVESYEQYF
.	TRBJ1-2	15	TRBV6-5	CASSYSGDSLGGYTF
.	TRBJ1-2	17	TRBV9	CASTLPGQGNAVYGYTF
.	TRBJ1-1	13	TRBV30	CAWSVPRVGRAFF
once	TRBJ2-2	15	TRBV9	CASSGAVTFTGELFF
.	TRBJ1-2	17	TRBV4-3	CASSPNVQGALVYGYTF